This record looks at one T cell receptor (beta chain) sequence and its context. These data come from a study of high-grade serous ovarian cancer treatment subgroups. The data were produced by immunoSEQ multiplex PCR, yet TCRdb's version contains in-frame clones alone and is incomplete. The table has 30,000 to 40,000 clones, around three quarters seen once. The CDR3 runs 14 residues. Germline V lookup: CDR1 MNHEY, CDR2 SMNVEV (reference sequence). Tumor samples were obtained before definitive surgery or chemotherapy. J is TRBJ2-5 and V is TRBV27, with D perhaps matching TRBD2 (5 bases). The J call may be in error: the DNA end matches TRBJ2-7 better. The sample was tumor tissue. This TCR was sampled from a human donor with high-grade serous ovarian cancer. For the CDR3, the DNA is TGTGCCAGCAGTTATCGGGGTGACGGCTACGAGCAGTACTTC. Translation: CASSYRGDGYEQYF.